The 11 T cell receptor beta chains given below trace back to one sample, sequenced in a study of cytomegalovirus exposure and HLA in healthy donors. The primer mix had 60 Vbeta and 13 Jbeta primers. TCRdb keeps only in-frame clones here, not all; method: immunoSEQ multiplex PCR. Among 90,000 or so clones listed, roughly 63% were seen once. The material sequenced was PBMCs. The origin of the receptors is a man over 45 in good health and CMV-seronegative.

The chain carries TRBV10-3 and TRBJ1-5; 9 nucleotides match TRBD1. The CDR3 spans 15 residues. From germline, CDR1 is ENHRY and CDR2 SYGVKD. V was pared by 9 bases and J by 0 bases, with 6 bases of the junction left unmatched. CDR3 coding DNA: TGTGCCATTTCCCGGGACAGGGCTAGCAATCAGCCCCAGCATTTT. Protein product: CAISRDRASNQPQHF.

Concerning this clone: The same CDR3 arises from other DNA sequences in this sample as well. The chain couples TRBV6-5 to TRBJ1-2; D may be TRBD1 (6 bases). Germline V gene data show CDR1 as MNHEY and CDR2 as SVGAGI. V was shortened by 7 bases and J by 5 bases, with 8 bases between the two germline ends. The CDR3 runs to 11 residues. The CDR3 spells CASKRGYGYTF. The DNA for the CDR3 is TGTGCCAGCAAGAGGGGGTATGGCTACACCTTC.

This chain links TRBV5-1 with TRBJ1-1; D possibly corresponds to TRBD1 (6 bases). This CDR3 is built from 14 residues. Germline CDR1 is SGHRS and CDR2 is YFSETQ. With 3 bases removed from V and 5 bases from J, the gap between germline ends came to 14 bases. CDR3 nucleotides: TGCGCCAGCAGCTGGTCGGGGGGGCGGACTGAAGCTTTCTTT. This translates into CASSWSGGRTEAFF.

The CDR3 sequence: CASSRQRSSYEQYF. CDR3 bases: TGTGCCAGTAGTAGACAGAGGAGCTCCTACGAGCAGTACTTC. The chain carries TRBV19 and TRBJ2-7, with a tentative D call TRBD1 (5 bases). The CDR3 consists of 14 residues. Germline-derived CDR1 and CDR2 are LNHDA and SQIVND (reference sequence). Between the trimmed V and J ends, which lost 4 bases and 0 bases, there was a span of 10 bases.

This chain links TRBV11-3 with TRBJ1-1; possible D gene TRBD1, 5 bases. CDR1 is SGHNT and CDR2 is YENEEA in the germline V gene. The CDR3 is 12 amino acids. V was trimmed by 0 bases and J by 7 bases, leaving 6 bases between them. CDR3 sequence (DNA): TGTGCCAGCAGCTTAGACGGGGGTGAAGCTTTCTTT. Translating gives CASSLDGGEAFF.

The CDR3 sequence: CASSLGTSGGRRDTQYF. The CDR3 nucleotides read TGTGCCAGCAGCTTAGGGACTAGCGGGGGACGACGGGATACGCAGTATTTT. V is TRBV7-2 and J is TRBJ2-3, with 13 bases fitting TRBD2. V lost 1 base, J lost 6 bases, and 7 bases stayed unmatched. The CDR3 totals 17 residues. The germline CDR1 and CDR2 sequences are SGHTA and FQGNSA. Together with reference TRBV7-2 and TRBJ2-3, the CDR3 gives the full variable domain: GAGVSQSPSNKVTEKGKDVELRCDPISGHTALYWYRQSLGQGLEFLIYFQGNSAPDKSGLPSDRFSAERTGGSVSTLTIQRTQQEDSAVYLCASSLGTSGGRRDTQYFGPGTRLTVL.

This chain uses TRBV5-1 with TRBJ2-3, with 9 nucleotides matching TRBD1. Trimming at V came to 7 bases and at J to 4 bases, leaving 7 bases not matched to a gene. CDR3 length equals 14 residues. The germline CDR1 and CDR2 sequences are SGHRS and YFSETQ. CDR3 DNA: TGCGCCAGCTCAAGGGGACAGGGACCAGATACGCAGTATTTT. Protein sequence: CASSRGQGPDTQYF.

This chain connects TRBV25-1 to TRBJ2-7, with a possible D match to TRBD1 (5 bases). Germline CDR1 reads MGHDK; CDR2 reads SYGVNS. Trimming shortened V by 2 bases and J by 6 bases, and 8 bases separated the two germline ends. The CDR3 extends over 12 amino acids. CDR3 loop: CASSEQGGEQYF. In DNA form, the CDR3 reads TGTGCCAGCAGTGAACAGGGTGGCGAGCAGTACTTC.

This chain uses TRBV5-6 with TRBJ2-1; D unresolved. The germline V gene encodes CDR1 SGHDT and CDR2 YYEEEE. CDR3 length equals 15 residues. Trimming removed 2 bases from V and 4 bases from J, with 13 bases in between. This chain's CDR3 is CASSFASKQYNEQFF. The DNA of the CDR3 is TGTGCCAGCAGCTTTGCATCTAAACAGTACAATGAGCAGTTCTTC.

The CDR3 region is CASGLDLANEQFF. The CDR3 DNA sequence: TGTGCTAGTGGTTTGGACCTAGCGAATGAGCAGTTCTTC. The rearrangement uses TRBV12-5 and TRBJ2-1, with a possible D match to TRBD2 (6 bases). Trimming cost V 1 base and J 7 bases, with 8 bases left between them. CDR3 length: 13 amino acids. In germline, CDR1 is LGHNT, CDR2 FRNRAP.

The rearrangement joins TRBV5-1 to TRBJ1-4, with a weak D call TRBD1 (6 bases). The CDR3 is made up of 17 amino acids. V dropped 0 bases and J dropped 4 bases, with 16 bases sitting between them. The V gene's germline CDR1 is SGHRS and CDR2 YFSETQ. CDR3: CASSLGMGATNNEKLFF. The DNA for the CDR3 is TGCGCCAGCAGCTTGGGTATGGGGGCTACCAATAATGAAAAACTGTTTTTT. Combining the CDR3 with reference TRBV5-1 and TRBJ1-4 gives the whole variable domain KAGVTQTPRYLIKTRGQQVTLSCSPISGHRSVSWYQQTPGQGLQFLFEYFSETQRNKGNFPGRFSGRQFSNSRSEMNVSTLELGDSALYLCASSLGMGATNNEKLFFGSGTQLSVL.